The T cell receptor (beta chain) described here comes from a study of T cells in Graves' hyperthyroidism and ophthalmopathy. RNA transcripts yielded amplified TCR beta CDR3 regions. A first-round RT-PCR of the TCR CDR3 used the HTBI primer set. TCRdb analysed the multiplex PCR reads with MiXCR anew, one entry per CDR3 protein. This table has about 640,000 distinct CDR3 sequences, around 20% appearing once. Diagnoses used clinical symptoms, serum thyroxine and TRAb, thyroid ultrasound and orbital computed tomography. PBMCs were sourced from more than 9 ml fresh peripheral blood. Germline V gene lookup returns CDR1 ENHRY and CDR2 SYGVKD. V lost 8 bases and J 9 bases, leaving 8 bases between the germline ends. The CDR3 has 10 residues. Remarks on this clonotype: The antigen is undetermined.

Overall study findings and caveats: In blood, most of the thyroid clonotypes expanded above 0.001 were also present. Stable hyperthyroidism was told apart from ophthalmopathy by a model built on 13 V-J features.

The sample was blood. The chain has TRBV10-3 and TRBJ2-1; no reliable D call. The sequence came from a young man with Graves' ophthalmopathy. The CDR3 region has the DNA TGTGCCATCGGGCAGTCTGAGCAGTTCTTC. Residues: CAIGQSEQFF.